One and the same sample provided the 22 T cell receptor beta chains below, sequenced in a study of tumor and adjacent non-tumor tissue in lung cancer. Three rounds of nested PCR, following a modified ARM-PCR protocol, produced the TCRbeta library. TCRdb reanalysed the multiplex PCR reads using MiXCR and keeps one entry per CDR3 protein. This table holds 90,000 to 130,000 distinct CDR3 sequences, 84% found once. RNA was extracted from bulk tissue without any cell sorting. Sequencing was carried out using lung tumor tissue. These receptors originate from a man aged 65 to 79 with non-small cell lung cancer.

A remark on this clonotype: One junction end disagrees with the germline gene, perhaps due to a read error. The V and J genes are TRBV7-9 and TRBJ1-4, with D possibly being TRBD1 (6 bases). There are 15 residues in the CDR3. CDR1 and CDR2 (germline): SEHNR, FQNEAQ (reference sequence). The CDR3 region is CTSTLIRGPNEKLFF. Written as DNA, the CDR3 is TGTACCAGCACCTTGATCAGGGGACCCAATGAAAAACTGTTTTTT.

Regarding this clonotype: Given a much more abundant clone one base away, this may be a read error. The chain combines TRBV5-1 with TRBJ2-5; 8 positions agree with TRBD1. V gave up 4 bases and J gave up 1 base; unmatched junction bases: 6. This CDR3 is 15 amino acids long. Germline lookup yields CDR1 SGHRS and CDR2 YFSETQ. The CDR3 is CASSQDRVGQETQYF. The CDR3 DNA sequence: TGCGCCAGCAGCCAGGACAGGGTGGGCCAAGAGACCCAGTACTTC.

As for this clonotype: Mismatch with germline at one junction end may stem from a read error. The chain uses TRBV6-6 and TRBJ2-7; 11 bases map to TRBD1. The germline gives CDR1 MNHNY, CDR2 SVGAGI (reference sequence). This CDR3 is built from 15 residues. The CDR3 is CPSSHPGQGVREQYF. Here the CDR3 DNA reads TGTCCCAGCAGCCACCCGGGACAGGGGGTCCGGGAGCAGTACTTC.

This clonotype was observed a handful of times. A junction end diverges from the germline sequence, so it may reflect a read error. CDR3 loop: CASSLAFKASSYNEQFF. CDR3 nucleotides: TGTGCCAGCAGTTTGGCCTTCAAGGCTAGCTCCTACAATGAGCAGTTCTTC. The rearrangement joins TRBV5-5 to TRBJ2-1, with D hard to call. Looked up from germline, CDR1 is SGHKS and CDR2 is YYEKEE (reference sequence). CDR3 length: 17 amino acids.

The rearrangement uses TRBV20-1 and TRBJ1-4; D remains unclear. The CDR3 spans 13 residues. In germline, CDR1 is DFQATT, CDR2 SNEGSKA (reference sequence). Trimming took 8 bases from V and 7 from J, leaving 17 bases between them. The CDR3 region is CSSNGASCEKLFF. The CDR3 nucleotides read TGCAGTTCCAATGGAGCTTCGTGTGAAAAACTGTTTTTT.

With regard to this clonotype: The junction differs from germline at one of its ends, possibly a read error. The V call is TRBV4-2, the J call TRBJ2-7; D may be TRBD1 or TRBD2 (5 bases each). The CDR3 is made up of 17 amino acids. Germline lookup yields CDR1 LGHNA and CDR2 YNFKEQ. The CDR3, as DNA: TGTACCAGCAGTCCACCTATCGTGGGGGTAGTCGGCTACGAGCAGTACTTC. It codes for CTSSPPIVGVVGYEQYF.

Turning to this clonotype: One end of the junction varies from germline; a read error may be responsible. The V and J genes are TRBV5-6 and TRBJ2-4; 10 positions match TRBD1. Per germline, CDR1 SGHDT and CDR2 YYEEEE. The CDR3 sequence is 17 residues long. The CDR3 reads CANSVTGTGVVGNIQYF. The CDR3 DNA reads TGTGCCAACAGCGTTACCGGGACAGGGGTCGTCGGAAACATTCAGTACTTC. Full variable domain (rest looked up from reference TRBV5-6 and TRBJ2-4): DAGVTQSPTHLIKTRGQQVTLRCSPKSGHDTVSWYQQALGQGPQFIFQYYEEEERQRGNFPDRFSGHQFPNYSSELNVNALLLGDSALYLCANSVTGTGVVGNIQYFGAGTRLSVL.

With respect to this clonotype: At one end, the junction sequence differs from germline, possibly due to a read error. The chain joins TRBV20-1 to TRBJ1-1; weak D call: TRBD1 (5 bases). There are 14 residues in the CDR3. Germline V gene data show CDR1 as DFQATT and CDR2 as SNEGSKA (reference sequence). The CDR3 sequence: CIAIVGGGNTEAFF. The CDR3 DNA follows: TGCATTGCTATAGTTGGGGGGGGGAACACTGAAGCTTTCTTT.

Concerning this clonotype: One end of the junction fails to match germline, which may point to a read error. This CDR3 is CAISGEHGFATNIQYF. CDR3 nucleotide sequence: TGTGCCATCAGTGGCGAGCACGGGTTCGCCACAAACATTCAGTACTTC. The chain couples TRBV6-6 to TRBJ2-4; D not resolved. The germline gives CDR1 MNHNY, CDR2 SVGAGI (reference sequence). The CDR3 has 16 amino acids.

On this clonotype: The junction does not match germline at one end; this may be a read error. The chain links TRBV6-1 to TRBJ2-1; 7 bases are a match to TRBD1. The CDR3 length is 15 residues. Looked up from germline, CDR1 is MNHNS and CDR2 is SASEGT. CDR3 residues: CANSDPGQLNNEQFF. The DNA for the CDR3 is TGTGCCAACAGTGACCCGGGACAGCTAAACAATGAACAGTTCTTC.

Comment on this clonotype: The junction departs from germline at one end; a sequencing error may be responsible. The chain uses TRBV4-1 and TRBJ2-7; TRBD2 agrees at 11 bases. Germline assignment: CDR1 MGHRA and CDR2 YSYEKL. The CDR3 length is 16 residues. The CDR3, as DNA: TGCGCCAGCAGCCGGACACTAGCGGGAGAGCGGGACGAACAGTATTTC. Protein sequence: CASSRTLAGERDEQYF.

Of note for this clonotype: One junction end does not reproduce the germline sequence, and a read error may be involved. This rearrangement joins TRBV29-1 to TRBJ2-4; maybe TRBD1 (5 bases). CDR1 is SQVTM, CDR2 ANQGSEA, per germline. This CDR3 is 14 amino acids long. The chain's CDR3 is CSVDNRPAKNIQNF. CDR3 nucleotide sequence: TGCAGCGTTGATAACAGGCCAGCCAAAAACATTCAGAACTTC.

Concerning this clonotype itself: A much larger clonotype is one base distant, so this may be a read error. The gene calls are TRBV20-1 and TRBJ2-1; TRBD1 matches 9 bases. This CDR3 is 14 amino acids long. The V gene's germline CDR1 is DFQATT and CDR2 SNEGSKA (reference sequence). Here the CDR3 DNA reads TGCAGTACTAGGACCGGGACAGGGTTCAATGAGCAGTTCTTC. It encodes CSTRTGTGFNEQFF.

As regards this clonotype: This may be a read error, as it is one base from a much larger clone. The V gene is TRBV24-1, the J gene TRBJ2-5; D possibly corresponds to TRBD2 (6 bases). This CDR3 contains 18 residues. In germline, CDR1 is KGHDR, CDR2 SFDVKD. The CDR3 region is CATSDSKAQAGIQGTQYF. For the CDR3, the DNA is TGTGCCACCAGTGATTCGAAGGCCCAGGCGGGGATTCAAGGGACCCAGTACTTC.

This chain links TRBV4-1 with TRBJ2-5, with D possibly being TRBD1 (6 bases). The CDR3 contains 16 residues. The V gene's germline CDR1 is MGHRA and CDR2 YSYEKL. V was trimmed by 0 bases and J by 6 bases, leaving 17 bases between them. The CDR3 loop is CASSQEPTGVLKTQYF. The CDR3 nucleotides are TGCGCCAGCAGCCAAGAGCCGACAGGAGTCTTGAAGACCCAGTACTTC.

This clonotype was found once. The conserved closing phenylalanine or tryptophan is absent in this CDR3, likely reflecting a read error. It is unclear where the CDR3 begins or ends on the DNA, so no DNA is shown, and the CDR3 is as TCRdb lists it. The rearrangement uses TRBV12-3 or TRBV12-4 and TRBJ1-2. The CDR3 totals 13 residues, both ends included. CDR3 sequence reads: CASSLKAAYGHTS.

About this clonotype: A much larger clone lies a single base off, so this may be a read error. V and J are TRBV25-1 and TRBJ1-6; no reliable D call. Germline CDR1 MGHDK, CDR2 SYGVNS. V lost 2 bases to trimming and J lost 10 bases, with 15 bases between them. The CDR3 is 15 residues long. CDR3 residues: CASSEIMFKGSPLHF. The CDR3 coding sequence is TGTGCCAGCAGTGAAATTATGTTTAAGGGATCACCCCTCCACTTT.

In DNA form, the CDR3 reads TGTACCGGCAGTTTAGGTAGTGGAATGGTGAGGACTGAAGCTTTCTTT. Protein: CTGSLGSGMVRTEAFF. The rearrangement joins TRBV12-3 or TRBV12-4 to TRBJ1-1; D gene unclear. The CDR3 runs to 16 residues.

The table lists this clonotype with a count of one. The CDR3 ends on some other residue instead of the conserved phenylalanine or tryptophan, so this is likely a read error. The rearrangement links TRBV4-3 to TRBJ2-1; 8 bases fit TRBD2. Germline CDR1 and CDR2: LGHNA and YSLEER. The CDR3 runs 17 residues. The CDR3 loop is CARSQDPAGAEYNEQFL. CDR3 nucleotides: TGCGCCAGGAGCCAAGACCCAGCGGGAGCTGAATACAACGAGCAGTTCTTG.

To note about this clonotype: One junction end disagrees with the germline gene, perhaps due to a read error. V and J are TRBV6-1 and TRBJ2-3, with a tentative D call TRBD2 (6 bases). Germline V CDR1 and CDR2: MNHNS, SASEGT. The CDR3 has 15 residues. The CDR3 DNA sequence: TGTGCCAGCAGCACCCCCCGGGGGAGCACAGGTACGCAGTGTTTT. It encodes CASSTPRGSTGTQCF.

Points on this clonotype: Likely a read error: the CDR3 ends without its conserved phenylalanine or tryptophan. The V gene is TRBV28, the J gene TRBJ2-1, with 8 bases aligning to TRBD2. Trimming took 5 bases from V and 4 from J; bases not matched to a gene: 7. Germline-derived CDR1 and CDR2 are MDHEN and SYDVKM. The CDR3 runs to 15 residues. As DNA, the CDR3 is TGTGCCAGCAGTCAAGCGGGGGATCGTTACAATGAGCAGTTCTCC. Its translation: CASSQAGDRYNEQFS.

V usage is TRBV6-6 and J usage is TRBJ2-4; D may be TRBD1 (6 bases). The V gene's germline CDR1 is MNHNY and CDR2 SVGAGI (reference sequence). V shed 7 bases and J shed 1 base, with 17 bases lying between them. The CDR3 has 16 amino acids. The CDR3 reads CASKGEQGSAKNIQYF. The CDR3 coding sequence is TGTGCCAGCAAAGGTGAGCAGGGGTCCGCCAAAAACATTCAGTACTTC.